A selection of T cell receptor beta chains follows, all from one sample in a study of glioma-infiltrating T cells after dendritic cell vaccination. Profiling relied on immunoSEQ multiplex PCR, and the TCRdb table lists in-frame clones only, not all of them. The data show about 95,000 clones, 70% to 90% seen once. This sample comprised blood, obtained before dendritic cell vaccination. Source of these receptors: a human donor with glioblastoma. CDR3s include the opening cysteine and the closing phenylalanine or tryptophan. The D gene is left open where the match is weak.

v_call: TRBV4-2
j_call: TRBJ1-1
d_call: TRBD1
cdr3_aa: CASSPRTGGNTEAFF

v_call: TRBV4-1
j_call: TRBJ2-7
d_call: .
cdr3_aa: CASSPMGHLDEQYF

v_call: TRBV2
j_call: TRBJ1-6
d_call: TRBD1
cdr3_aa: CASSMTGLTPSPLHF

v_call: TRBV12-5
j_call: TRBJ2-3
d_call: TRBD2
cdr3_aa: CASGLWLAGVPDTQYF

v_call: TRBV9
j_call: TRBJ2-5
d_call: TRBD2
cdr3_aa: CASSVVTSGLETQYF

v_call: TRBV18
j_call: TRBJ1-1
d_call: TRBD1
cdr3_aa: CASSPRQGKNTEAFF

v_call: TRBV6-1
j_call: TRBJ2-3
d_call: TRBD2
cdr3_aa: CASSEWLSGGTTDTQYF

v_call: TRBV5-1
j_call: TRBJ1-2
d_call: TRBD1
cdr3_aa: CASSPDRGNGYTF

v_call: TRBV4-1
j_call: TRBJ1-5
d_call: TRBD1
cdr3_aa: CASKRTGARDQPQHF

v_call: TRBV5-1
j_call: TRBJ1-6
d_call: .
cdr3_aa: CASSLGRLASPLHF

v_call: TRBV25-1
j_call: TRBJ2-3
d_call: TRBD1
cdr3_aa: CASSEGQGWEDTQYF

v_call: TRBV21-1
j_call: TRBJ2-7
d_call: .
cdr3_aa: CASSKHPGQGAEQYF

v_call: TRBV7-9
j_call: TRBJ2-1
d_call: TRBD1
cdr3_aa: CARNAGQGSNYNEQFF

v_call: TRBV20-1
j_call: TRBJ1-2
d_call: .
cdr3_aa: CSAPGNYGYTF

v_call: TRBV7-3
j_call: TRBJ2-7
d_call: TRBD1
cdr3_aa: CASSSFPGQGTQYF

v_call: TRBV11-3
j_call: TRBJ2-3
d_call: .
cdr3_aa: CASSSTYSRTTDTQYF

v_call: TRBV21-1
j_call: TRBJ1-3
d_call: .
cdr3_aa: CASSKALERGNTIYF

v_call: TRBV29-1
j_call: TRBJ1-2
d_call: .
cdr3_aa: CSVDQGTAGSTYTF

v_call: TRBV6-6
j_call: TRBJ2-3
d_call: TRBD1
cdr3_aa: CASRVGQGVGDTQYF

v_call: TRBV7-2
j_call: TRBJ2-7
d_call: TRBD2
cdr3_aa: CASSLGLAGPYEQYF

v_call: TRBV7-9
j_call: TRBJ2-7
d_call: .
cdr3_aa: CASSSYSTYEQYF

v_call: TRBV7-9
j_call: TRBJ1-2
d_call: .
cdr3_aa: CASSLYGGDYGYTF

v_call: TRBV5-4
j_call: TRBJ1-3
d_call: .
cdr3_aa: CASSSQGLAGNTIYF

v_call: TRBV19
j_call: TRBJ1-1
d_call: .
cdr3_aa: CASSTRGRLGNTEAFF

v_call: TRBV6-5
j_call: TRBJ2-7
d_call: TRBD2
cdr3_aa: CARSSGRGDEQYF

v_call: TRBV15
j_call: TRBJ2-1
d_call: .
cdr3_aa: CATSRGGSYNEQFF

v_call: TRBV5-4
j_call: TRBJ2-3
d_call: .
cdr3_aa: CASSLRGTDTQYF

v_call: TRBV19
j_call: TRBJ2-1
d_call: TRBD2
cdr3_aa: CASRKGLAGADYNEQFF

v_call: TRBV29-1
j_call: TRBJ1-3
d_call: .
cdr3_aa: CTVVAGNTIYF

v_call: TRBV11-2
j_call: TRBJ1-1
d_call: .
cdr3_aa: CASSSGGLGTEAFF

v_call: TRBV5-1
j_call: TRBJ1-5
d_call: TRBD1
cdr3_aa: CASSPGQGAGSPQHF

v_call: TRBV7-9
j_call: TRBJ2-2
d_call: .
cdr3_aa: CASSSTITSSLGELFF

v_call: TRBV30
j_call: TRBJ2-2
d_call: .
cdr3_aa: CALAPGQNTGELFF

v_call: TRBV7-9
j_call: TRBJ1-6
d_call: .
cdr3_aa: CASSPFRLGVGNSPLHF

v_call: TRBV7-8
j_call: TRBJ2-1
d_call: TRBD2
cdr3_aa: CASSPLGGGANEQFF

v_call: TRBV18
j_call: TRBJ2-2
d_call: TRBD1
cdr3_aa: CASSPGTGGTGELFF

v_call: TRBV6-1
j_call: TRBJ1-3
d_call: .
cdr3_aa: CASSEFGGRLSGNTIYF

v_call: TRBV11-3
j_call: TRBJ2-1
d_call: .
cdr3_aa: CASSPGGKLYNEQFF

v_call: TRBV19
j_call: TRBJ2-7
d_call: TRBD1
cdr3_aa: CASSIGQGDTEQYF

v_call: TRBV28
j_call: TRBJ1-1
d_call: .
cdr3_aa: CASRWSPNAEAFF

v_call: TRBV29-1
j_call: TRBJ2-3
d_call: .
cdr3_aa: CSVVPAGWGNTQYF

v_call: TRBV30
j_call: TRBJ2-2
d_call: TRBD2
cdr3_aa: CAWSSGLAGQNTGELFF

v_call: TRBV2
j_call: TRBJ2-1
d_call: TRBD1
cdr3_aa: CASSAGQGAGNEQFF

v_call: TRBV6-8
j_call: TRBJ2-6
d_call: .
cdr3_aa: CASSSCPNVLTF

v_call: TRBV9
j_call: TRBJ1-6
d_call: .
cdr3_aa: CASSVAREGYSPLHF

v_call: TRBV6-1
j_call: TRBJ2-5
d_call: TRBD1
cdr3_aa: CASSERTGAMTQYF

v_call: TRBV21-1
j_call: TRBJ2-1
d_call: .
cdr3_aa: CAGSSGGLYNEQFF